This T cell receptor (beta chain) appears in the sequencing data of a study of CD8+CD57+ T cells in acquired aplastic anemia. Study summary: On average, sorted CD4+ and CD8+ cells gave around 3.3 ug of DNA.

Patients included in sequencing had previously demonstrated CD8+CD57+ cell expansion by flow cytometry. Patients were untreated when blood was sampled. The CDR3 is 12 amino acids. With 4 bases removed from V and 0 bases from J, the gap between germline ends came to 7 bases. Per the germline V gene, CDR1 is SQVTM and CDR2 is ANQGSEA. The TCR beta profiling, which covered VDJ combination and CDR3 sequence, was carried out using genomic DNA as the template. TCRdb ran MiXCR on the reads and lists one entry per CDR3 protein. The table records about 58,000 distinct CDR3 sequences, around 50% of them present only once.

The receptor's source is a human donor with aplastic anemia. The specimen sequenced was sorted CD4+, CD8+, or CD8+CD57+ T cells (not recorded which) from PBMCs. The chain couples TRBV29-1 to TRBJ2-7; D gene ambiguous. The CDR3 here is CSVVGGSYEQYF. The DNA for the CDR3 is TGCAGCGTTGTGGGTGGCTCCTACGAGCAGTACTTC.